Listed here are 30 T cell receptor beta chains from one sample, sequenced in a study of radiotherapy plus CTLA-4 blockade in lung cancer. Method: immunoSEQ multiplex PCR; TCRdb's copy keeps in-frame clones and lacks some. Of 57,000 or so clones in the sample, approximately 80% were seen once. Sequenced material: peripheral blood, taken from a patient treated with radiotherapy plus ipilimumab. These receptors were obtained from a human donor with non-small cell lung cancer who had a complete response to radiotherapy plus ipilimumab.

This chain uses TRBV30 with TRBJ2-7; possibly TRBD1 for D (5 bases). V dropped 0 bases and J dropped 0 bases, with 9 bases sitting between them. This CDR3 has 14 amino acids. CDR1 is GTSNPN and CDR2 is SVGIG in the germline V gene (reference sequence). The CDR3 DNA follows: TGTGCCTGGAGTGTATACAGGCGCTCCTACGAGCAGTACTTC. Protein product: CAWSVYRRSYEQYF.

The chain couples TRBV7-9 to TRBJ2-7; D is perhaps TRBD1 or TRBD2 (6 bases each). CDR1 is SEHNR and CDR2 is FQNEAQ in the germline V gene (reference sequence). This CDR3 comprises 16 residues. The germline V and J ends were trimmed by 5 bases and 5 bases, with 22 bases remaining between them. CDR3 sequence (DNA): TGTGCCAGCAGCCTAAAAACCGGGACAAGGACTAACGAGCAGTACTTC. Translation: CASSLKTGTRTNEQYF.

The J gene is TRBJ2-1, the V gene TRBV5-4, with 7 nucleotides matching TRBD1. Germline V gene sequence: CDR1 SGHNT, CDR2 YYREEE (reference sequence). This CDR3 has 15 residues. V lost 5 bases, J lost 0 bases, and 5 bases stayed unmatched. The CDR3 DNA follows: TGTGCCAGCAGGCCGGGACAGAGCTCCTACAATGAGCAGTTCTTC. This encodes CASRPGQSSYNEQFF.

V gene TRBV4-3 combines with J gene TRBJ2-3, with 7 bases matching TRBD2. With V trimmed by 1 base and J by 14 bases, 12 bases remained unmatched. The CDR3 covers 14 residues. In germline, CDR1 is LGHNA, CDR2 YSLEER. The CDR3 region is CASSQASFGGKLYF. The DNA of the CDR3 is TGCGCCAGCAGCCAAGCTTCGTTCGGGGGGAAGTTGTATTTT.

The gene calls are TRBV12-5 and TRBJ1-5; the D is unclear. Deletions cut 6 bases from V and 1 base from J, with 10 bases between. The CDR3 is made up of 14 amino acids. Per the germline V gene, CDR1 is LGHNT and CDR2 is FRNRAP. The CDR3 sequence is CASGLGSSNQPQHF. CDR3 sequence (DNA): TGTGCTAGTGGCCTGGGGAGCAGCAATCAGCCCCAGCATTTT.

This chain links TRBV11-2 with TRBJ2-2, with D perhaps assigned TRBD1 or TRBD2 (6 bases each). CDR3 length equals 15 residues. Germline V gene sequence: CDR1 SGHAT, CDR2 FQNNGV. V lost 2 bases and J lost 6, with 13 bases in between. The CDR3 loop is CASSLRGAEPGELFF. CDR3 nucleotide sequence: TGTGCCAGCAGCTTAAGGGGGGCGGAACCCGGGGAGCTGTTTTTT.

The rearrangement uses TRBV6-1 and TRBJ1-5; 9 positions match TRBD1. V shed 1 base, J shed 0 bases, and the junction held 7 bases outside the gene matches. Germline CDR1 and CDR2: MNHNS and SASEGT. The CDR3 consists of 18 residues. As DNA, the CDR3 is TGTGCCAGCAGTGAAGTGGGGACAGGGAGACATAGCAATCAGCCCCAGCATTTT. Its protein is CASSEVGTGRHSNQPQHF.

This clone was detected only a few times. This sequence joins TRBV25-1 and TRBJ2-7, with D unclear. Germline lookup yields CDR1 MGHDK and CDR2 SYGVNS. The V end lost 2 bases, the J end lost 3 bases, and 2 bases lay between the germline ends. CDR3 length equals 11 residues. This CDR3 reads CASSEGYEQYF. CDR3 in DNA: TGTGCCAGCAGTGAAGGCTACGAGCAGTACTTC.

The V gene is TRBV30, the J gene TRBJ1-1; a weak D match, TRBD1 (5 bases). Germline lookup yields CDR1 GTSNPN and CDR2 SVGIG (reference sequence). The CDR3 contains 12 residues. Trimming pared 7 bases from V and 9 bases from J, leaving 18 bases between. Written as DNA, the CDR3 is TGTGCCTCACACCGGGACGGCACCCAAGCTTTCTTT. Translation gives CASHRDGTQAFF. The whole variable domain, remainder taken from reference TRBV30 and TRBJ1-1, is SQTIHQWPATLVQPVGSPLSLECTVEGTSNPNLYWYRQAAGRGLQLLFYSVGIGQISSEVPQNLSASRPQDRQFILSSKKLLLSDSGFYLCASHRDGTQAFFGQGTRLTVV.

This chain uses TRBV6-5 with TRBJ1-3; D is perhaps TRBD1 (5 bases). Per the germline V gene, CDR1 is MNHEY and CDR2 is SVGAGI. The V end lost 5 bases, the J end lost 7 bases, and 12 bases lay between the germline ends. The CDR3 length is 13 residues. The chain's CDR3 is CASSPGGGNTIYF. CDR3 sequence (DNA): TGTGCCAGCAGTCCGGGTGGGGGGAACACCATATATTTT.

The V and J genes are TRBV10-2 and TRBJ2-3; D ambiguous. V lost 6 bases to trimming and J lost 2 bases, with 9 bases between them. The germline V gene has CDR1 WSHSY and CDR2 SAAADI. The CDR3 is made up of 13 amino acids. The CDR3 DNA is TGCGCCAGCAGGCCGACAAACACAGATACGCAGTATTTT. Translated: CASRPTNTDTQYF.

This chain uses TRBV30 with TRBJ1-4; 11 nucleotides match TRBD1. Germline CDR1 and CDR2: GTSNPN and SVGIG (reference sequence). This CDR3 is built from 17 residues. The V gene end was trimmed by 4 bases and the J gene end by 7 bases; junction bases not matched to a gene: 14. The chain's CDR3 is CAWTPGQGGQVPEKLFF. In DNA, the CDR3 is TGTGCCTGGACTCCGGGACAGGGGGGCCAGGTCCCTGAAAAACTGTTTTTT.

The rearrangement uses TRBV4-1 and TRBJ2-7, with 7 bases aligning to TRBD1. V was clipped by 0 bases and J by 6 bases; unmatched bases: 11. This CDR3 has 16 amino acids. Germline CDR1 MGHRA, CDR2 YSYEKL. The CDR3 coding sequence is TGCGCCAGCAGCCAAGATAGGAACAGGGGTCCCTCCGAGCAGTACGTC. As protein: CASSQDRNRGPSEQYV.

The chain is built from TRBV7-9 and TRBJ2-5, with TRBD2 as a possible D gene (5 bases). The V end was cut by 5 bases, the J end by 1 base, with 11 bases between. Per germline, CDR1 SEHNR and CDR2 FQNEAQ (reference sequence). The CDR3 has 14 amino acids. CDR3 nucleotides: TGTGCCAGCAGCACCACGGGGAGCCAAGAGACCCAGTACTTC. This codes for CASSTTGSQETQYF.

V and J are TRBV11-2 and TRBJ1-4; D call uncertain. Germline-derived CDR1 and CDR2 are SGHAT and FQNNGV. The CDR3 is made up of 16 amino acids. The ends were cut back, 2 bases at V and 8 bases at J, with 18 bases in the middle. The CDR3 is CASSLRAMPLVEKLFF. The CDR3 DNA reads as TGTGCCAGCAGCTTAAGGGCCATGCCCCTCGTGGAAAAACTGTTTTTT.

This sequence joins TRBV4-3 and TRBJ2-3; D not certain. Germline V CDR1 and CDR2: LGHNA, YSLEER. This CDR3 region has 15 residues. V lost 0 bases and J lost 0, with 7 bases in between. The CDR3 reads CASSQESASTDTQYF. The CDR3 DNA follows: TGCGCCAGCAGCCAAGAGTCGGCTAGCACAGATACGCAGTATTTT.

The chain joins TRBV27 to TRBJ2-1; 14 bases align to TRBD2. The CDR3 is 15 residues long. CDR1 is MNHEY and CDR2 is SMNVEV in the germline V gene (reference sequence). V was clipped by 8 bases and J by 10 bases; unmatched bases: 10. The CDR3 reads CASFSLGLAGDEQFF. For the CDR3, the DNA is TGTGCCAGCTTTTCCCTGGGACTAGCGGGAGACGAGCAGTTCTTC.

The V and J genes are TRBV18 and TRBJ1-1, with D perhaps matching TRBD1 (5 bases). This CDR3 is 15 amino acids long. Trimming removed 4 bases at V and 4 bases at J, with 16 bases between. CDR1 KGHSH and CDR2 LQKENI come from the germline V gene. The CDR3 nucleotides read TGTGCCAGCTCACAAGGGACCGGACTAAGCACTGAAGCTTTCTTT. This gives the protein CASSQGTGLSTEAFF.

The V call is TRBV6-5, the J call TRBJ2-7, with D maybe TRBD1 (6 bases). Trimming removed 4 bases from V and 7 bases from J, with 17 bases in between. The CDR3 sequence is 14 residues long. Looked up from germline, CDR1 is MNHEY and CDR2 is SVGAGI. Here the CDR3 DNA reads TGTGCCAGCAGTTCCAGGGGTGACCTTTTGGAGCAGTACTTC. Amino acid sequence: CASSSRGDLLEQYF.

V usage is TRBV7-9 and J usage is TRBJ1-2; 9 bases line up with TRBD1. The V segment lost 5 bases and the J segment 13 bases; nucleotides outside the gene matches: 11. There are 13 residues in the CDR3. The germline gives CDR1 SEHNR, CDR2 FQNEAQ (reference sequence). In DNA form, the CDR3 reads TGTGCCAGCAGCACAACAGGGGGCGGATCGGGCACCTTC. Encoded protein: CASSTTGGGSGTF.

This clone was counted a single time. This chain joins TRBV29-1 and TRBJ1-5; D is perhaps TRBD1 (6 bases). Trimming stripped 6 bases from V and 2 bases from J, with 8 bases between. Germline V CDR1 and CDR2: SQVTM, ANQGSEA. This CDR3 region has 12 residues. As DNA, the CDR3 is TGCAGCGTCAGACAGGGCAATCAGCCCCAGCATTTT. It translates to CSVRQGNQPQHF.

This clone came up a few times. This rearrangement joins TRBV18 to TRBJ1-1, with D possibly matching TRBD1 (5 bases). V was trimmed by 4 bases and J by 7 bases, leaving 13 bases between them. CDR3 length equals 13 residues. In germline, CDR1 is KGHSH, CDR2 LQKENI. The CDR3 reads CASSQGRGVEAFF. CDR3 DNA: TGTGCCAGCTCACAGGGAAGGGGTGTTGAAGCTTTCTTT.

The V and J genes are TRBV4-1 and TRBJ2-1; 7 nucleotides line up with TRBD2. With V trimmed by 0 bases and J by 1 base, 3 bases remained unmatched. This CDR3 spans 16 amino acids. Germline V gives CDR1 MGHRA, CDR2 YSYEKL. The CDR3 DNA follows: TGCGCCAGCAGCCAAGAGAAACTAGCGTCCTACAATGAGCAGTTCTTC. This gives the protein CASSQEKLASYNEQFF.

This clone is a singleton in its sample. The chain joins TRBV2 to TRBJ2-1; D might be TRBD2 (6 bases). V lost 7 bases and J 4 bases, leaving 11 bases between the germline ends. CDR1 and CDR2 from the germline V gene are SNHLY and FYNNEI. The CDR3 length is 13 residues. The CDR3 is CASTGGAYNEQFF. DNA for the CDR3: TGTGCCAGCACAGGAGGGGCGTACAATGAGCAGTTCTTC. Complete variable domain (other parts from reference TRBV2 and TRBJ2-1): EPEVTQTPSHQVTQMGQEVILRCVPISNHLYFYWYRQILGQKVEFLVSFYNNEISEKSEIFDDQFSVERPDGSNFTLKIRSTKLEDSAMYFCASTGGAYNEQFFGPGTRLTVL.

CDR3 region: CAWSHRSAGKGYTF. The CDR3 DNA is TGTGCCTGGAGTCACAGATCGGCAGGGAAGGGCTACACCTTC. This chain uses TRBV30 with TRBJ1-2; a possible D gene is TRBD1 (5 bases). The germline V gene has CDR1 GTSNPN and CDR2 SVGIG (reference sequence). The ends were cut back, 2 bases at V and 8 bases at J, with 18 bases in the middle. The CDR3 length is 14 residues.

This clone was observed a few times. The DNA for the CDR3 is TGTGCCAGCACCGGACAGATTAATGAAAAACTGTTTTTT. It encodes CASTGQINEKLFF. The rearrangement uses TRBV6-5 and TRBJ1-4, with D maybe TRBD1 (6 bases). The CDR3 length is 13 residues. Trimming pared 7 bases from V and 4 bases from J, leaving 10 bases between. From germline, CDR1 is MNHEY and CDR2 SVGAGI.

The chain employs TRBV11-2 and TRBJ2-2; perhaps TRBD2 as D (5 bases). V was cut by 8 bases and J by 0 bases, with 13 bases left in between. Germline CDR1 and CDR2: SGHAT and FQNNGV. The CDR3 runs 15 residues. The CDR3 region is CASSEVLANTGELFF. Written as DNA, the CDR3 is TGTGCCAGCTCGGAGGTACTAGCGAACACCGGGGAGCTGTTTTTT.

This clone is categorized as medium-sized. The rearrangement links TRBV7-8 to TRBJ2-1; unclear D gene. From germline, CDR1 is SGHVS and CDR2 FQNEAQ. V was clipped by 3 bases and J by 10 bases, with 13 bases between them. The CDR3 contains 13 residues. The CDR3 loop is CASSLLGTDEQFF. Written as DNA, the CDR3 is TGTGCCAGCAGCTTGTTGGGAACAGACGAGCAGTTCTTC.

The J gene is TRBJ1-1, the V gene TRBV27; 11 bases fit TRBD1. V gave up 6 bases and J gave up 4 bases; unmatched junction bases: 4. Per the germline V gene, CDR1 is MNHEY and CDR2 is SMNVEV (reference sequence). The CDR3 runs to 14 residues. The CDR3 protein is CASRWDRGSTEAFF. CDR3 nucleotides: TGTGCCAGCAGATGGGACAGGGGGAGCACTGAAGCTTTCTTT.

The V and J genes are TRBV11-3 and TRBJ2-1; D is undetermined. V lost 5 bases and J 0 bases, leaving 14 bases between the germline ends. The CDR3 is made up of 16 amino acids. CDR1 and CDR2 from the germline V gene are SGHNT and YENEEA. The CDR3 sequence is CASSQGRASSYNEQFF. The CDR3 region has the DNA TGTGCCAGCAGCCAAGGACGGGCGAGCTCCTACAATGAGCAGTTCTTC.